This TCR beta chain was obtained from a study of CD8 T cells in ankylosing spondylitis. Regarding the study as a whole: Seemingly distinctive of ankylosing spondylitis blood was a TCR beta motif formed by eight highly homologous variants.

This clonotype was observed many times. The antigen is unknown. TCRdb re-called the 5' RACE reads through MiXCR, storing one row per CDR3 protein. Here the sample spans some 130,000 distinct CDR3 sequences, 7% to 10% being singletons. This CDR3 region has 15 residues. Germline-derived CDR1 and CDR2 are DFQATT and SNEGSKA (reference sequence). The J segment lost 6 bases and the V segment lost 6 bases, leaving 8 bases of the junction unmatched. J is TRBJ2-2 and V is TRBV20-1; 12 bases map to TRBD2. The sequenced sample consisted of blood, either unsorted or a sorted T cell fraction (not recorded which). This TCR was recovered from a male donor with ankylosing spondylitis or in good health (not recorded which). DNA of the CDR3: TGCAGTGCAACTCTAGCGGGAGGGGAGTCCGGGGAGCTGTTTTTT. It translates to CSATLAGGESGELFF.